This T cell receptor (beta chain) was identified in a study of T cells in localized non-small cell lung cancer (TCRdb year 2020). Describing the broader study: The study examined T cell repertoires in hundreds of patients with early-stage NSCLC and compared tumors with uninvolved tumor-adjacent lungs. Of the NSCLC patients, 129 were male and roughly 100 were female, and the mean age was roughly 61 years. The cohort was made up of around 240 treatment-naive NSCLC patients whose localized lung tumors had been resected.

The immunoSEQ Assay was used to sequence TCR beta CDR3 regions from DNA. In the paper's pipeline: T cell density was computed as TCR beta template counts normalized to usable DNA estimated by amplifying housekeeping genes. Richness was estimated using the preseqR package, with extrapolation to 400,000 templates for PBMC samples and to 120,000 templates for tissue samples. Clonality was defined by subtracting Pielou's evenness from one. To identify tissue-enriched TCRs, differential abundance testing was run on productive amino-acid clonotypes with a minimum total count of 5 and an alpha of 0.1. The Jaccard Index and the Morisita Overlap Index were used to measure how much the repertoires overlapped between compartments. TCR beta CDR3s were clustered by GLIPH together with public tetramer-defined viral CDR3s, and at least three viral sequences plus V-gene enrichment were required for viral motifs. In its TCRdb copy, this immuneACCESS table keeps in-frame sequences only and misses some clones. Where compared with another copy, unresolved V genes explain less than half of these, and the others have no known cause. Clone size and V and J calls were adopted from that table, with D and trimming inferred from the DNA. The sample table contains around 94,000 clones; only one count was recorded for 80% to 90% of them. Of the sample, roughly 15% is held by the ten largest clones.

Concerning this clone: It has no known antigen specificity. The input lacks base qualities; no much larger clone sits a single base away.

The germline V gene encodes CDR1 LGHNA and CDR2 YNFKEQ. A distance of 13 bases separates the germline ends of V and J, which lose 3 bases and 8 bases respectively. The CDR3 measures 13 amino acids from cysteine to phenylalanine. Only the CDR3 DNA stays, 39 bases, in frame from base 1. The research as a whole found: Because multi-region tumor sequencing was not performed, intratumor heterogeneity could not be ruled out. A median of approximately 62 of the top 100 tumor clones turned up in the paired uninvolved adjacent lung, and approximately 30 of those clones also ranked among the top 100 of that same adjacent lung. Because the study design was exploratory, TCR variables were selected using unadjusted p-values without false-discovery rate correction. The highest T cell clonality was observed in uninvolved tumor-adjacent lung, where clonality exceeded that of tumor, suggesting that antigenic responses were more focused in uninvolved tumor-adjacent lung. Longer overall survival was associated with higher blood T cell density, whereas shorter survival was associated with higher adjacent-lung clonality.

At diagnosis, tumor, uninvolved tumor-adjacent lung and peripheral blood were collected and then preserved as a mix of FFPE and fresh-frozen material. Blood samples were analyzed as peripheral blood mononuclear cells for TCR repertoire profiling. The receptor's source is a man aged 35 to 69 with stage I squamous cell lung carcinoma. Sequencing used peripheral blood, obtained before any cancer treatment. The chain couples TRBV4-2 to TRBJ1-2, with no confident D gene call. The CDR3 reads as follows: CASSQAGPGGYTF. The DNA sequence reads TGTGCCAGCAGCCAGGCCGGGCCGGGCGGCTACACCTTC.